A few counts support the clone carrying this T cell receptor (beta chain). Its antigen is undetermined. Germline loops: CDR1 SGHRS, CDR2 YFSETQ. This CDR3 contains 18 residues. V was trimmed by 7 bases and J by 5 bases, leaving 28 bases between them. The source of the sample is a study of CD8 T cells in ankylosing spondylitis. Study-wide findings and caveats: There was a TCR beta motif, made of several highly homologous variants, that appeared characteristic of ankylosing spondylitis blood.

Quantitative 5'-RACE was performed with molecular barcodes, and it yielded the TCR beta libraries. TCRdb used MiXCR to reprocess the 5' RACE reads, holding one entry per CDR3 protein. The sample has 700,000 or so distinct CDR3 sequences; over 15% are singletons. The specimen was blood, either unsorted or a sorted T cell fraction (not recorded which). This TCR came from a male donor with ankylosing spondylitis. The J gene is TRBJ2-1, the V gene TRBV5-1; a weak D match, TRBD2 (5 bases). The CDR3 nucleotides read TGCGCCAGCGGTTTGAAGGACTTTCCTCGAATGGGTGACAATGAGCAGTTCTTC. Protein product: CASGLKDFPRMGDNEQFF.